The source of this T cell receptor beta chain is a study of a mutant IDH1 vaccine in newly diagnosed glioma. General study findings and limits: Variations in leading peripheral T cell clonotypes appeared to have no connection with pseudoprogression.

Clones were sequenced by immunoSEQ multiplex PCR, and TCRdb holds only the in-frame ones, with some missing. In the table there are approximately 12,000 clones, about 81% of which are singletons. The CDR3 sequence is 13 residues long. Trimming removed 2 bases at V and 5 bases at J, with 10 bases between. The V gene's germline CDR1 is GTSNPN and CDR2 SVGIG (reference sequence). A word on this clone: The antigen remains undetermined.

Time point in this sample: week 47, end of study. What each vaccine dose contained was 300 ug of mutant IDH1 20-mer peptide, accompanied by topical imiquimod. The sequence came from a man aged 30 to 45 with glioma. Specimen: PBMCs, collected from a glioma patient whose treatment included an IDH1 peptide vaccine. This chain links TRBV30 with TRBJ1-3; no reliable D call. CDR3: CAWSPNGRNTIYF. The CDR3, as DNA: TGTGCCTGGAGTCCGAACGGTCGAAACACCATATATTTT.